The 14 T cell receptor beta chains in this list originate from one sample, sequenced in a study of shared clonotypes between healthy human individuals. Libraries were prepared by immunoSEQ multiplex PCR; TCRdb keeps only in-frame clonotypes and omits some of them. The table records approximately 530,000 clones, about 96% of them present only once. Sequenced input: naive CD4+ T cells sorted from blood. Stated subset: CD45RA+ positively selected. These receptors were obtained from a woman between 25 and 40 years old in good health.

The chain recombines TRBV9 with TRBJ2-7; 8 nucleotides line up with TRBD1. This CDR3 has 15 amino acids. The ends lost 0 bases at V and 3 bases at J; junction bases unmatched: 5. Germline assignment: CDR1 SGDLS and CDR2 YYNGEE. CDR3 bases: TGTGCCAGCAGCGTAGGGGTGACAGGGGACTACGAGCAGTACTTC. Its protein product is CASSVGVTGDYEQYF.

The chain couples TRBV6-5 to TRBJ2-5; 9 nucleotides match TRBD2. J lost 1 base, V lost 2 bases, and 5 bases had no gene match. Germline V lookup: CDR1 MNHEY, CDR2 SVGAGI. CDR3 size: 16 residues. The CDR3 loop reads CASSYHRGRAQETQYF. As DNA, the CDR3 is TGTGCCAGCAGTTACCACCGCGGGAGGGCCCAAGAGACCCAGTACTTC.

The CDR3 DNA sequence: TGTGCCATCAGCACCTCGAGTGGGGGCCTGCAGTTCTTC. As protein: CAISTSSGGLQFF. This chain uses TRBV10-3 with TRBJ2-1; perhaps TRBD1 as D (6 bases). The CDR3 is 13 amino acids. V was shortened by 6 bases and J by 12 bases, with 18 bases between the two germline ends. Germline CDR1 is ENHRY and CDR2 is SYGVKD.

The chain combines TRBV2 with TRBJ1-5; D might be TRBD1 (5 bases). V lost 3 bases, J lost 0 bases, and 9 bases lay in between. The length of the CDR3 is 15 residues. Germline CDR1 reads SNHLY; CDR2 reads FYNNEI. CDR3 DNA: TGTGCCAGCAGTGAGCGGGGGTATAGCAATCAGCCCCAGCATTTT. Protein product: CASSERGYSNQPQHF.

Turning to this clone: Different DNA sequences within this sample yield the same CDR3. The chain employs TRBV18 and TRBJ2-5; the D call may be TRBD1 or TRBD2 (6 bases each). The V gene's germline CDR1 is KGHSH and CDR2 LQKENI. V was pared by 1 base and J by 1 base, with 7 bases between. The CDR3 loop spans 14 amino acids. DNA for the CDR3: TGTGCCAGCTCACCACGGGGGGCCCAAGAGACCCAGTACTTC. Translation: CASSPRGAQETQYF.

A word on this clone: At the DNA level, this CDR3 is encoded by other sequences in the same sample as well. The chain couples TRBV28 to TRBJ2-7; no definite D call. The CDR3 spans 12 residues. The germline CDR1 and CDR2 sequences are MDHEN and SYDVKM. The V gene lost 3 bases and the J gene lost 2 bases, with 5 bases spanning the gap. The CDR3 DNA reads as TGTGCCAGCAGTTTGGGTACCTACGAGCAGTACTTC. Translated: CASSLGTYEQYF.

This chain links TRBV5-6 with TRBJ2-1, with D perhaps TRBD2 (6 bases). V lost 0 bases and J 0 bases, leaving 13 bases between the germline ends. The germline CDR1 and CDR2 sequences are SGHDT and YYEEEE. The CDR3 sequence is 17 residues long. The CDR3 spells CASSLGPSASSYNEQFF. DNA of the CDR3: TGTGCCAGCAGCTTGGGGCCTAGCGCGAGCTCCTACAATGAGCAGTTCTTC.

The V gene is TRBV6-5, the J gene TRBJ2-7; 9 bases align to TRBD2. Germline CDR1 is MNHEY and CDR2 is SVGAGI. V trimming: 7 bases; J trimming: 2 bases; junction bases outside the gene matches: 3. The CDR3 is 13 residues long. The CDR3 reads CASNRGRAYEQYF. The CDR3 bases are TGTGCCAGCAACCGCGGGAGGGCCTACGAGCAGTACTTC.

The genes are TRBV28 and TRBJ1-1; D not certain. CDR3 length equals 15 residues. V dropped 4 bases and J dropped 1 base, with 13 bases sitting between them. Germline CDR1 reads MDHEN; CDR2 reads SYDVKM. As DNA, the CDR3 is TGTGCCAGCAGTTCTACCGGACGGCAGAACACTGAAGCTTTCTTT. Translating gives CASSSTGRQNTEAFF.

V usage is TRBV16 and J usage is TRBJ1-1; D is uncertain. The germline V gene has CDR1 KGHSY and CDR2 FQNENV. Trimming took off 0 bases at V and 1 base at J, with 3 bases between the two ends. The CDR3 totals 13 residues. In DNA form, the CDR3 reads TGTGCCAGCAGCCAATCGGCGAACACTGAAGCTTTCTTT. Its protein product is CASSQSANTEAFF.

The CDR3 DNA reads TGTGCCAGCAGTTTCAGGATGCTCTCTGGGGCCAACGTCCTGACTTTC. This translates into CASSFRMLSGANVLTF. The chain links TRBV27 to TRBJ2-6; D is unclear. Per germline, CDR1 MNHEY and CDR2 SMNVEV (reference sequence). There are 16 residues in the CDR3. V was trimmed by 3 bases and J by 0 bases, leaving 9 bases between them.

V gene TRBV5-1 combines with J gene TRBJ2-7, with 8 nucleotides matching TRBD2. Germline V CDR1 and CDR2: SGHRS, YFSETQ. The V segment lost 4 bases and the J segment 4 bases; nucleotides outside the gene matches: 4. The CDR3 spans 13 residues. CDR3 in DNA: TGCGCCAGCAGCCAAGCGGGAGTATACGAGCAGTACTTC. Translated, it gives CASSQAGVYEQYF.

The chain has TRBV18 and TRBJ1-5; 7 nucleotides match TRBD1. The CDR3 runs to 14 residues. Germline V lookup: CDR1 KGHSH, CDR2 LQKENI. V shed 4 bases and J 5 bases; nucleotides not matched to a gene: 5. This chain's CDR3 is CASSHRGADQPQHF. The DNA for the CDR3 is TGTGCCAGCTCACACAGGGGTGCGGATCAGCCCCAGCATTTT.

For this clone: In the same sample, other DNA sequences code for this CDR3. In DNA form, the CDR3 reads TGTGCCAGCAGTTTATCCGGGGTTTATGGCTACACCTTC. Its protein product is CASSLSGVYGYTF. The chain uses TRBV28 and TRBJ1-2; D is uncertain. Trimming took 1 base from V and 5 from J, leaving 8 bases between them. Germline V gene lookup returns CDR1 MDHEN and CDR2 SYDVKM. This CDR3 is 13 amino acids long.